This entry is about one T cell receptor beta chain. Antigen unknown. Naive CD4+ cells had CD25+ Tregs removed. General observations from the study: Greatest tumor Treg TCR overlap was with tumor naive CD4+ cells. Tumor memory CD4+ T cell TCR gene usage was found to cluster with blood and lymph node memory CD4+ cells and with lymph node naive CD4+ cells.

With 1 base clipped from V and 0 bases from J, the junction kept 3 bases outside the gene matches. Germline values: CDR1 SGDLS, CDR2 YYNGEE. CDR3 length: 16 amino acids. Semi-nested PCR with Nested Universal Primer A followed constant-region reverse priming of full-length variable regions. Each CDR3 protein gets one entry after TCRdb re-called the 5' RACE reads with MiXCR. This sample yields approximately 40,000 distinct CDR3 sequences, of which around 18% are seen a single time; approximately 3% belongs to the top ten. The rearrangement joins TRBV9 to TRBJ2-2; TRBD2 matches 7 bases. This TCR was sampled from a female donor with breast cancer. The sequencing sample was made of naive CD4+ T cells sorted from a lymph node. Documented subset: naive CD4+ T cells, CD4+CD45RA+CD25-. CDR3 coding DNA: TGTGCCAGCAGCGTAACTGGGGGGGCGAACACCGGGGAGCTGTTTTTT. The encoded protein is CASSVTGGANTGELFF. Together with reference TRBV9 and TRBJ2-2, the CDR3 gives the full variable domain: DSGVTQTPKHLITATGQRVTLRCSPRSGDLSVYWYQQSLDQGLQFLIQYYNGEERAKGNILERFSAQQFPDLHSELNLSSLELGDSALYFCASSVTGGANTGELFFGEGSRLTVL.